Presented here are 21 T cell receptor beta chains from one specimen sequenced in a study of shared clonotypes between healthy human individuals. Measured with immunoSEQ multiplex PCR; TCRdb has only the in-frame clones, and not every one. Here the sample spans 950,000 to 1,100,000 clones, about 80% being singletons. Specimen: memory CD4+ T cells sorted from blood. Indicated subset: CD45RA-negative fraction. All receptors come from a man younger than 35 in good health.

V usage is TRBV10-3 and J usage is TRBJ2-2; D may match TRBD1 or TRBD2 (6 bases each). Germline lookup yields CDR1 ENHRY and CDR2 SYGVKD. The CDR3 is 13 amino acids. Trimming took off 6 bases at V and 4 bases at J, with 9 bases between the two ends. CDR3: CAIREGGTGELFF. As DNA, the CDR3 is TGTGCCATCAGGGAGGGGGGCACCGGGGAGCTGTTTTTT.

Only a few counts were recorded for this clone. V and J are TRBV20-1 and TRBJ1-1; D is ambiguous. The germline gives CDR1 DFQATT, CDR2 SNEGSKA (reference sequence). CDR3 length: 10 residues. Trimming shortened V by 6 bases and J by 10 bases, and 12 bases separated the two germline ends. The CDR3 here is CSAGDTVAFF. DNA for the CDR3: TGCAGTGCCGGCGACACCGTAGCTTTCTTT.

This clone was found once. The rearrangement joins TRBV7-2 to TRBJ1-1; maybe TRBD1 (5 bases). V lost 1 base and J 4 bases, leaving 22 bases between the germline ends. From germline, CDR1 is SGHTA and CDR2 FQGNSA. The CDR3 runs 18 residues. CDR3 sequence: CASSLDPRDGGYATEAFF. CDR3 DNA sequence: TGTGCCAGCAGCTTAGACCCCCGGGATGGGGGTTATGCCACTGAAGCTTTCTTT.

The rearrangement joins TRBV5-8 to TRBJ2-3; D might be TRBD2 (5 bases). The CDR3 has 18 amino acids. The germline V gene encodes CDR1 SGHTS and CDR2 YDEGEE. The ends were cut back, 4 bases at V and 0 bases at J, with 21 bases in the middle. The DNA of the CDR3 is TGTGCCAGCAGCCTCCGGCGGGCAGCGTTTATGAGCACAGATACGCAGTATTTT. Translation gives CASSLRRAAFMSTDTQYF.

The V call is TRBV6-6, the J call TRBJ2-2; perhaps TRBD2 as D (5 bases). The germline CDR1 and CDR2 sequences are MNHNY and SVGAGI (reference sequence). V was clipped by 7 bases and J by 6 bases, with 21 bases between them. This CDR3 has 16 amino acids. CDR3: CASTGRLEEAPGELFF. The CDR3 coding sequence is TGTGCCAGCACGGGTCGATTAGAGGAGGCCCCCGGGGAGCTGTTTTTT.

This clone was observed a single time. The chain combines TRBV6-1 with TRBJ1-2; D ambiguous. CDR1 and CDR2 (germline): MNHNS, SASEGT. Trimming removed 2 bases at V and 0 bases at J, with 10 bases between. This CDR3 spans 15 amino acids. DNA for the CDR3: TGTGCCAGCAGTGAATGGGCAGCCACTAACTATGGCTACACCTTC. Its protein product is CASSEWAATNYGYTF.

The chain has TRBV28 and TRBJ2-3, with no clear D. CDR3 size: 16 residues. Germline V gives CDR1 MDHEN, CDR2 SYDVKM. V lost 3 bases, J lost 1 base, and 14 bases lay in between. In DNA form, the CDR3 reads TGTGCCAGCAGTTTTCGGGCTACTCGGGGCACAGATACGCAGTATTTT. It translates to CASSFRATRGTDTQYF.

The gene calls are TRBV5-6 and TRBJ2-1; either TRBD1 or TRBD2 may supply D (5 bases each). V was trimmed by 2 bases and J by 3 bases, leaving 12 bases between them. The CDR3 contains 15 residues. Per the germline V gene, CDR1 is SGHDT and CDR2 is YYEEEE. CDR3 in amino acids: CASSLMRGRYNEQFF. In DNA, the CDR3 is TGTGCCAGCAGCTTAATGAGGGGCCGCTACAATGAGCAGTTCTTC.

The chain joins TRBV20-1 to TRBJ1-2; the D is unclear. CDR1 and CDR2 from the germline V gene are DFQATT and SNEGSKA (reference sequence). CDR3 length equals 11 residues. V was shortened by 0 bases and J by 7 bases, with 6 bases between the two germline ends. CDR3 sequence (DNA): TGCAGTGCTAGAGATATCCCTGGCTACACCTTC. Protein product: CSARDIPGYTF.

The gene calls are TRBV18 and TRBJ2-7, with D tentatively TRBD1 (5 bases). The CDR3 is made up of 16 amino acids. The V gene's germline CDR1 is KGHSH and CDR2 LQKENI. With 1 base removed from V and 0 bases from J, the gap between germline ends came to 13 bases. In DNA, the CDR3 is TGTGCCAGCTCACCACTGCCCAGGGCTAACTCCTACGAGCAGTACTTC. Translating gives CASSPLPRANSYEQYF. Variable domain in full (rest from reference TRBV18 and TRBJ2-7): NAGVMQNPRHLVRRRGQEARLRCSPMKGHSHVYWYRQLPEEGLKFMVYLQKENIIDESGMPKERFSAEFPKEGPSILRIQQVVRGDSAAYFCASSPLPRANSYEQYFGPGTRLTVT.

About this clone: Other DNA sequences in the same sample also yield this CDR3. The chain combines TRBV5-1 with TRBJ2-5; 7 bases align to TRBD1. Germline-derived CDR1 and CDR2 are SGHRS and YFSETQ. There are 14 residues in the CDR3. J gave up 1 base and V 4 bases, and 4 bases lay outside the gene matches. The DNA for the CDR3 is TGCGCCAGCAGCCTGGGGACAGTCCAAGAGACCCAGTACTTC. Protein product: CASSLGTVQETQYF.

A few counts support this clone. The chain is built from TRBV7-2 and TRBJ1-5; a possible D gene is TRBD1 (5 bases). Trimming took off 5 bases at V and 0 bases at J, with 11 bases between the two ends. Germline V gene lookup returns CDR1 SGHTA and CDR2 FQGNSA. The CDR3 spans 15 residues. In DNA form, the CDR3 reads TGTGCCAGCAGCGAGACAGTCCTTAGCAATCAGCCCCAGCATTTT. Its protein product is CASSETVLSNQPQHF.

As concerns this clone: Other DNA variants within this sample encode the same CDR3. This chain joins TRBV5-4 and TRBJ1-2, with 8 bases lining up with TRBD1. CDR3 length equals 13 residues. Per the germline V gene, CDR1 is SGHNT and CDR2 is YYREEE (reference sequence). Trimming cost V 4 bases and J 6 bases; bases outside gene matches: 5. The CDR3: CASSLQGADGYTF. CDR3 DNA sequence: TGTGCCAGCAGCCTGCAGGGGGCAGATGGCTACACCTTC.

The rearrangement links TRBV30 to TRBJ1-4; D gene uncertain. The germline V and J ends were trimmed by 3 bases and 8 bases, with 19 bases remaining between them. Germline V gene sequence: CDR1 GTSNPN, CDR2 SVGIG (reference sequence). This CDR3 has 15 amino acids. CDR3 residues: CAWRYNTWAREKLFF. For the CDR3, the DNA is TGTGCCTGGAGATATAATACATGGGCCAGGGAAAAACTGTTTTTT.

This chain connects TRBV10-2 to TRBJ1-1, with D possibly TRBD1 on 6 matching bases. The CDR3 extends over 14 amino acids. V lost 7 bases and J 4 bases, leaving 16 bases between the germline ends. Germline CDR1 WSHSY, CDR2 SAAADI. CDR3: CASTTGTYGTEAFF. CDR3 in DNA: TGCGCCAGCACCACCGGGACATATGGCACTGAAGCTTTCTTT.

The V and J genes are TRBV27 and TRBJ1-2, with 9 bases fitting TRBD1. Germline trimming cut 5 bases from V and 8 bases from J; bases unmatched to any gene: 6. The CDR3 contains 13 residues. Germline CDR1 MNHEY, CDR2 SMNVEV (reference sequence). The CDR3: CASSMGQGGGYTF. The CDR3 coding sequence is TGTGCCAGCAGTATGGGACAGGGTGGCGGCTACACCTTC.

Only one count was recorded for this clone. V usage is TRBV19 and J usage is TRBJ2-3; tentative D call: TRBD2 (7 bases). This CDR3 is 15 amino acids long. Germline CDR1 and CDR2: LNHDA and SQIVND (reference sequence). V gave up 4 bases and J gave up 4 bases, with 15 bases separating them. The DNA of the CDR3 is TGTGCCAGTAGTAACACGGGGGGCGGATCAGATACGCAGTATTTT. Protein sequence: CASSNTGGGSDTQYF.

The J gene is TRBJ1-5, the V gene TRBV10-3; 8 nucleotides agree with TRBD1. J gave up 6 bases and V 7 bases, and 5 bases lay outside the gene matches. The CDR3 has 13 residues. CDR1 and CDR2 (germline): ENHRY, SYGVKD. CDR3 nucleotides: TGTGCCATCATGGACAGGGATGGTCAGCCCCAGCATTTT. Its protein is CAIMDRDGQPQHF.

The rearrangement joins TRBV25-1 to TRBJ2-3, with no clear D. The germline gives CDR1 MGHDK, CDR2 SYGVNS. V dropped 6 bases and J dropped 2 bases, with 12 bases sitting between them. This CDR3 contains 14 residues. The CDR3 DNA reads as TGTGCCAGCAGCCCCTCGGCCCTCACAGATACGCAGTATTTT. Translating it yields CASSPSALTDTQYF. The full variable domain, completed using reference TRBV25-1 and TRBJ2-3, is EADIYQTPRYLVIGTGKKITLECSQTMGHDKMYWYQQDPGMELHLIHYSYGVNSTEKGDLSSESTVSRIRTEHFPLTLESARPSHTSQYLCASSPSALTDTQYFGPGTRLTVL.

A few counts support this clone. The same CDR3 also results from other DNA sequences found in this sample. The V and J genes are TRBV29-1 and TRBJ2-3, with 10 bases aligning to TRBD1. This CDR3 region has 12 residues. V lost 7 bases to trimming and J lost 4 bases; unmatched junction nucleotides: 2. CDR1 and CDR2 from the germline V gene are SQVTM and ANQGSEA. The CDR3 sequence: CSAGQGADTQYF. Here the CDR3 DNA reads TGCAGCGCAGGACAGGGGGCAGATACGCAGTATTTT.

The chain couples TRBV28 to TRBJ1-4, with no clear D. Germline assignment: CDR1 MDHEN and CDR2 SYDVKM. This CDR3 is 12 amino acids long. The germline V and J ends were trimmed by 3 bases and 8 bases, with 7 bases remaining between them. CDR3 residues: CASSFLREKLFF. The DNA of the CDR3 is TGTGCCAGCAGTTTTCTCCGGGAAAAACTGTTTTTT.